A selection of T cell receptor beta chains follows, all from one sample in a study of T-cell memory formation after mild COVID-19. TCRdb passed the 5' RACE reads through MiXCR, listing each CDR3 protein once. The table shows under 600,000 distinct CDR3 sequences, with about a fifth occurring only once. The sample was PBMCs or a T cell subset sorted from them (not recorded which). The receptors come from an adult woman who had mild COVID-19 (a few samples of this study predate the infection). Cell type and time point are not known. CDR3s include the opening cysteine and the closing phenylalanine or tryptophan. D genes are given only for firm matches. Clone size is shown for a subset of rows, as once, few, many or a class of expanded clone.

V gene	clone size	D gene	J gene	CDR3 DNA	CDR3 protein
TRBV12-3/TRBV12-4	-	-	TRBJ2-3	TGTGCCAGCATTTATGGCGGTTCAAAGGAGGGGGGCATATATACGCAGTATTTT	CASIYGGSKEGGIYTQYF
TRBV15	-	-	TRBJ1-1	TGTGCCACCAGCAGAGATTCGCTCCTCCGGGGGGTGAACACTGAAGCTTTCTTT	CATSRDSLLRGVNTEAFF
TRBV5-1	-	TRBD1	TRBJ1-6	TGCGCCAGCAGCTTGGGTTCGCAGGGGGCTGTCTGGACCTATAATTCACCCCTCCACTTT	CASSLGSQGAVWTYNSPLHF
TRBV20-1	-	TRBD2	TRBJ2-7	TGCAGTGCTAGAGATCCGGGGGGGCCACCACACATTAGGGAGCAGTACTTC	CSARDPGGPPHIREQYF
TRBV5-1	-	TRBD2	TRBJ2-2	TGCGCCAGCCGTGGACTAGCGGGAGGTAGCACCGGGGAGCTGTTTTTT	CASRGLAGGSTGELFF
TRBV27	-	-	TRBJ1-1	TGTGCCAGCAAGAGACAGGAAAACACTGAAGCTTTCTTT	CASKRQENTEAFF
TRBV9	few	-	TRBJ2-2	TGTGCCAGCAGCGTAGTAGGCAGGAACACGAACACCGGGGAGCTGTTTTTT	CASSVVGRNTNTGELFF
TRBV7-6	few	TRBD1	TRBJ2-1	TGTGCCAGCAGCTCCCGGGACAGGGGGGATTGGGAGCAGTTCTTC	CASSSRDRGDWEQFF
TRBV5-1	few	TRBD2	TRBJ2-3	TGCGCCAGCAGCCCTCCGACTAGCGGGACCAGCACAGATACGCAGTATTTT	CASSPPTSGTSTDTQYF
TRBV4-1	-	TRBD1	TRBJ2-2	TGCGCCAGCAGCCAAGGCTTAACAGGGGTGAAGACCGGGGAGCTGTTTTTT	CASSQGLTGVKTGELFF
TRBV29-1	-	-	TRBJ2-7	TGCAGCGTTGCTGGGCAGGCCTACGAGCAGTACTTC	CSVAGQAYEQYF
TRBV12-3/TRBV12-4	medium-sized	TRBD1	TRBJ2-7	TGTGCCAGCAGCTTAGGACAGGGCTACGAGCAGTACTTC	CASSLGQGYEQYF
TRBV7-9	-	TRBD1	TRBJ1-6	TGTGCCAGCAGCTCCCGACAGGGCCCCGTTGGACCCCTCCACTTT	CASSSRQGPVGPLHF
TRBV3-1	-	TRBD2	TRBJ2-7	TGTGCCAGCAGCCAAAGCCAGCGGGGGCCCTCGGGGGAGCAGTACTTC	CASSQSQRGPSGEQYF
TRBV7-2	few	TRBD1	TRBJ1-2	TGTGCCAGCAGCCGAGACAGGGAGAGCTACACCTTC	CASSRDRESYTF
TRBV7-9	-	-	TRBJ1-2	TGTGCCAGCAGTCGAGGAACCTTTGGCTACACCTTC	CASSRGTFGYTF
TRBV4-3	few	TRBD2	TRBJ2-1	TGCGCCAGCAGCCAAGAGTGGAGTTGGACTAGCGGGATGTTGGATGAGCAGTTCTTC	CASSQEWSWTSGMLDEQFF
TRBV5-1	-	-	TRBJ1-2	TGCGCCAGCAGCTTCCTCCAGGGCGGACTAGGTGGCTACACCTTC	CASSFLQGGLGGYTF
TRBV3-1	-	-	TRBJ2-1	TGTGCCAGCAGCCAAGGGTTCAGTTTCACCGACGAGCAGTTCTTC	CASSQGFSFTDEQFF
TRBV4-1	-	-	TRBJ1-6	TGCGCCAGCAGCCAAGATGTTGGGGGCAATTCACCCCTCCACTTT	CASSQDVGGNSPLHF
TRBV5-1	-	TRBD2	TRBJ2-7	TGCGCCAGCAGCCAACCCGGGACTAGCGGGAGGGCCCTCACCGAGCAGTACTTC	CASSQPGTSGRALTEQYF
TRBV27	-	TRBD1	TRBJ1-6	TGTGCCAGCAGGACTGGGACAGCTAGTTCGAATTCACCCCTCCACTTT	CASRTGTASSNSPLHF
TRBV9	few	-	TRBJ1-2	TGTGCCAGCAGCGGAAGAACAGCGAACTATGGCTACACCTTC	CASSGRTANYGYTF
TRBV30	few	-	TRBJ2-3	TGTGCCTGGAGTGCGGGGGATACGCAGTATTTT	CAWSAGDTQYF